The 18 T cell receptor beta chains below come from one sample, sequenced in a study of PD-1 blockade in classical Hodgkin lymphoma. This table comes from immunoSEQ multiplex PCR, and its TCRdb copy is limited to in-frame clones, with some not included. The table records approximately 50,000 clones, around 75% of them present only once. Each patient's relapse followed autologous stem cell transplantation, and brentuximab vedotin exposure varied. Source: peripheral blood mononuclear cells (PBMCs), taken before the second cycle of nivolumab. The origin of the receptors is a human donor with classical Hodgkin lymphoma.

This sequence joins TRBV27 and TRBJ1-2; no clear D gene. Germline-derived CDR1 and CDR2 are MNHEY and SMNVEV (reference sequence). V was clipped by 7 bases and J by 4 bases, with 16 bases between them. The CDR3 runs to 14 residues. CDR3 sequence: CASNPKEEFYGYTF. The CDR3 coding sequence is TGTGCCAGCAACCCCAAAGAGGAGTTCTATGGCTACACCTTC.

The V gene is TRBV30, the J gene TRBJ1-1, with 9 bases aligning to TRBD1. This CDR3 spans 18 amino acids. V shed 2 bases, J shed 4 bases, and the junction held 17 bases outside the gene matches. The germline CDR1 and CDR2 sequences are GTSNPN and SVGIG (reference sequence). The CDR3 DNA reads TGTGCCTGGAGTCTATGGGGGGAGATACAGGGGGCGTCCACTGAAGCTTTCTTT. Translated: CAWSLWGEIQGASTEAFF.

The J gene is TRBJ2-1, the V gene TRBV7-3; D gene unclear. Germline lookup yields CDR1 SGHTA and CDR2 FQGTGA. The CDR3 is 12 residues long. Trimming removed 2 bases from V and 9 bases from J, with 8 bases in between. This CDR3 reads CASSLGVSEQFF. The CDR3 DNA is TGTGCCAGCAGCTTAGGCGTTAGTGAGCAGTTCTTC.

V usage is TRBV6-4 and J usage is TRBJ2-1, with D perhaps assigned TRBD1 or TRBD2 (5 bases each). Germline V CDR1 and CDR2: MRHNA, SNTAGT. V was shortened by 8 bases and J by 12 bases, with 20 bases between the two germline ends. This CDR3 comprises 13 residues. CDR3 DNA sequence: TGTGCCAGCGTGGTAGCCGGAAAGAGGGGGCAGTTCTTC. This sequence encodes CASVVAGKRGQFF.

J is TRBJ2-1 and V is TRBV7-3; D possibly uses TRBD1 or TRBD2 (5 bases each). The CDR3 length is 18 residues. With 1 base removed from V and 5 bases from J, the gap between germline ends came to 21 bases. In germline, CDR1 is SGHTA, CDR2 FQGTGA. CDR3 sequence: CASSLRDLGSDTHNEQFF. For the CDR3, the DNA is TGTGCCAGCAGCTTAAGGGACCTGGGATCGGACACCCACAATGAGCAGTTCTTC.

This clone occurred once. The CDR3 DNA follows: TGTGCCAGCAGTCCTCCACAGGGGAGTACAGCATACGAGCAGTACTTC. It specifies CASSPPQGSTAYEQYF. This chain uses TRBV28 with TRBJ2-7, with TRBD1 identical over 7 bases. The CDR3 has 16 amino acids. V shed 5 bases, J shed 4 bases, and the junction held 14 bases outside the gene matches. CDR1 is MDHEN and CDR2 is SYDVKM in the germline V gene. The entire variable domain, with the rest obtained from reference TRBV28 and TRBJ2-7, is as follows: DVKVTQSSRYLVKRTGEKVFLECVQDMDHENMFWYRQDPGLGLRLIYFSYDVKMKEKGDIPEGYSVSREKKERFSLILESASTNQTSMYLCASSPPQGSTAYEQYFGPGTRLTVT.

This clone was seen only a few times. The chain recombines TRBV9 with TRBJ1-5; D is uncertain. The V gene's germline CDR1 is SGDLS and CDR2 YYNGEE. CDR3 size: 13 residues. The ends were cut back, 0 bases at V and 5 bases at J, with 6 bases in the middle. CDR3 residues: CASSVVPDQPQHF. The CDR3 DNA is TGTGCCAGCAGCGTAGTACCCGATCAGCCCCAGCATTTT.

To note about this clone: The sample has other DNA sequences that encode this CDR3 too. V and J are TRBV7-3 and TRBJ2-1, with 8 bases identical to TRBD2. In germline, CDR1 is SGHTA, CDR2 FQGTGA. The CDR3 length is 15 residues. Trimming took 5 bases from V and 0 from J; bases not matched to a gene: 3. CDR3 DNA sequence: TGTGCCAGCAGCGCCACTAGCGGCTCCTACAATGAGCAGTTCTTC. Its translation: CASSATSGSYNEQFF.

CDR3 region: CASSLGQGAWQAFF. The CDR3, as DNA: TGTGCCAGCAGCTTGGGACAGGGGGCATGGCAAGCTTTCTTT. This chain joins TRBV5-6 and TRBJ1-1; 10 nucleotides match TRBD1. The length of the CDR3 is 14 residues. V shed 0 bases, J shed 9 bases, and the junction held 5 bases outside the gene matches. Germline V CDR1 and CDR2: SGHDT, YYEEEE.

The CDR3 protein is CASQQGLPSPLHF. CDR3 DNA sequence: TGTGCCAGCCAACAGGGGCTACCGTCACCCCTCCACTTT. V and J are TRBV6-6 and TRBJ1-6; 7 bases fit TRBD1. The CDR3 spans 13 residues. Germline CDR1 is MNHNY and CDR2 is SVGAGI (reference sequence). The V gene end was trimmed by 8 bases and the J gene end by 10 bases; junction bases not matched to a gene: 8.

This chain joins TRBV6-1 and TRBJ2-7; D is unclear. With 2 bases removed from V and 4 bases from J, the gap between germline ends came to 12 bases. This CDR3 is 14 amino acids long. Looked up from germline, CDR1 is MNHNS and CDR2 is SASEGT. The CDR3 bases are TGTGCCAGCAGTGAATTCTTGAGGCGGTACGAGCAGTACTTC. Translation: CASSEFLRRYEQYF.

The gene calls are TRBV6-4 and TRBJ2-1, with D perhaps assigned TRBD1 or TRBD2 (5 bases each). The germline V gene encodes CDR1 MRHNA and CDR2 SNTAGT. The CDR3 loop spans 19 amino acids. Trimming cost V 4 bases and J 4 bases, with 26 bases left between them. In DNA, the CDR3 is TGTGCCAGCAGTGTCACCCCCCCTTGGGACCGTCTGGGGTACAATGAGCAGTTCTTC. Its protein is CASSVTPPWDRLGYNEQFF.

The chain uses TRBV7-2 and TRBJ1-2; D remains ambiguous. Germline V gene sequence: CDR1 SGHTA, CDR2 FQGNSA. V gave up 5 bases and J gave up 5 bases, with 18 bases separating them. The length of the CDR3 is 15 residues. The CDR3 is CASSQDPKAGYGYTF. For the CDR3, the DNA is TGTGCCAGCAGCCAAGATCCCAAAGCGGGTTATGGCTACACCTTC.

This clone was recorded once. The genes are TRBV28 and TRBJ1-4; TRBD1 matches at 7 bases. The CDR3 is 14 residues long. From germline, CDR1 is MDHEN and CDR2 SYDVKM. Trimming cost V 10 bases and J 3 bases; bases outside gene matches: 8. CDR3 nucleotide sequence: TGTGCCACCTTAAAAGGACAGGCTAATGAAAAACTGTTTTTT. This translates into CATLKGQANEKLFF.

The rearrangement links TRBV5-1 to TRBJ2-3, with 8 positions matching TRBD2. CDR3 size: 14 residues. Trimming removed 1 base from V and 3 bases from J; junction bases left unmatched: 1. Germline V gives CDR1 SGHRS, CDR2 YFSETQ. DNA of the CDR3: TGCGCCAGCAGCTTGAGCGGGAGAACAGATACGCAGTATTTT. Translated, it gives CASSLSGRTDTQYF.

CDR3: CASSEYRVGYTF. CDR3 sequence (DNA): TGTGCCAGCAGTGAATACAGGGTTGGCTACACCTTC. The chain employs TRBV25-1 and TRBJ1-2, with D maybe TRBD1 (5 bases). Germline V lookup: CDR1 MGHDK, CDR2 SYGVNS. There are 12 residues in the CDR3. V was shortened by 0 bases and J by 7 bases, with 6 bases between the two germline ends.

This clone was observed a handful of times. The chain carries TRBV28 and TRBJ1-4, with 7 bases identical to TRBD1. V trimming: 10 bases; J trimming: 4 bases; junction bases outside the gene matches: 3. Looked up from germline, CDR1 is MDHEN and CDR2 is SYDVKM. This CDR3 comprises 12 residues. DNA of the CDR3: TGTGCCATCCAGGGGGATAATGAAAAACTGTTTTTT. The encoded protein is CAIQGDNEKLFF. Using reference TRBV28 and TRBJ1-4 for the parts outside the CDR3, the full variable domain is DVKVTQSSRYLVKRTGEKVFLECVQDMDHENMFWYRQDPGLGLRLIYFSYDVKMKEKGDIPEGYSVSREKKERFSLILESASTNQTSMYLCAIQGDNEKLFFGSGTQLSVL.

The chain's CDR3 is CASSSPGRAVNEQFF. As DNA, the CDR3 is TGTGCCAGCAGTTCCCCGGGAAGAGCTGTCAATGAGCAGTTCTTC. The chain is built from TRBV6-5 and TRBJ2-1, with TRBD2 as a possible D gene (5 bases). V was trimmed by 4 bases and J by 6 bases, leaving 16 bases between them. CDR3 length: 15 residues. Germline V gene data show CDR1 as MNHEY and CDR2 as SVGAGI.